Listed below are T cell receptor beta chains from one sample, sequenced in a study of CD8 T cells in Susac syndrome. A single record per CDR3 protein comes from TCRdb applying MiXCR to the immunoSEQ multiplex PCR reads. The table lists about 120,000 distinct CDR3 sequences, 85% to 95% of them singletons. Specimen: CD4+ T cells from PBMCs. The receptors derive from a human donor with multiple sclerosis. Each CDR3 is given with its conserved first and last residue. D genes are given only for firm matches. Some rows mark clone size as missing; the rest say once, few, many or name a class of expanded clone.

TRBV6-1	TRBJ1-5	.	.	TGTGCCAGCAGTGCCGTGGGGGTTCTACAGCCCCAGCATTTT	CASSAVGVLQPQHF
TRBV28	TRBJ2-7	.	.	TGTGCCAGCAGTCCCATTGACCGATTCTCCTACGAGCAGTACTTC	CASSPIDRFSYEQYF
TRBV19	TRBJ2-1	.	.	TGTGCCAGTAGTATAAGGAGACTAGTGGATGAGCAGTTCTTC	CASSIRRLVDEQFF
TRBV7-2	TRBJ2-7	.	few	TGTGCCAGCGCCAAGACAGGGAGGTACGAGCAGTACTTC	CASAKTGRYEQYF
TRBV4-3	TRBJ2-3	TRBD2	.	TGCGCCAGCAGCCAAGTACCCAGCGGGGGAGGCACAGATACGCAGTATTTT	CASSQVPSGGGTDTQYF
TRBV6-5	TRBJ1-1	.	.	TGTGCCAGCAGTTACTCGGGGGCCACTGAAGCTTTCTTT	CASSYSGATEAFF
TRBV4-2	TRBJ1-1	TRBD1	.	TGTGCCAGCAGCCAACCCGGACAGGGCGGCACTGAAGCTTTCTTT	CASSQPGQGGTEAFF
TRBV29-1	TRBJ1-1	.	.	TGCAGCGCCTCCCTTGGGATGAACACTGAAGCTTTCTTT	CSASLGMNTEAFF
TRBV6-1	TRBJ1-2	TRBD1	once	TGTGCCAGCAGTCGACAGGGCTTCTATGGCTACACCTTC	CASSRQGFYGYTF
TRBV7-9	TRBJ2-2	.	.	TGTGCCAGCAGATTCATAATGGGGTCCGGGGAGCTGTTTTTT	CASRFIMGSGELFF
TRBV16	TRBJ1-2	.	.	TGTGCCAGCAGCCAAAGCACCCGCACCGGCTACACCTTC	CASSQSTRTGYTF
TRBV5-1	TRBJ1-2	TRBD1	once	TGCGCCAGCAGCCAGGACAGGCGCTATGGCTACACCTTC	CASSQDRRYGYTF
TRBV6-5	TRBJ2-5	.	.	TGTGCCAGCGGGGCGGGTCAACAAGAGACCCAGTACTTC	CASGAGQQETQYF
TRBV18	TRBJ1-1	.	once	TGTGCCAGCTCACCAGGAGGTGTGACTGAAGCTTTCTTT	CASSPGGVTEAFF
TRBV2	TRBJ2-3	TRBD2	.	TGTGCCAGCAGTGAAGGTGTACTAGCGGGGGGGGTAGATACGCAGTATTTT	CASSEGVLAGGVDTQYF
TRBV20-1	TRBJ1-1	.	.	TGCAGTGCTAGAGAATTGTGGGGGGGGCAGGTGGAAACTGAAGCTTTCTTT	CSARELWGGQVETEAFF
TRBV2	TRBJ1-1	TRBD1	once	TGTGCCAGCAGCCGACAGGGGGCTCTAAACACTGAAGCTTTCTTT	CASSRQGALNTEAFF
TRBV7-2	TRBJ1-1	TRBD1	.	TGTGCCAGCAGCCCCCGGACAGGCGATAACACTGAAGCTTTCTTT	CASSPRTGDNTEAFF
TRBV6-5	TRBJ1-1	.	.	TGTGCCAGCAGTGGGAGGGGGATCGCTGAAGCTTTCTTT	CASSGRGIAEAFF
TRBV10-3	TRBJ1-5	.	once	TGTGCCATCAGTGAGTCGGCGGGACGGGGGGATAATCAGCCCCAGCATTTT	CAISESAGRGDNQPQHF
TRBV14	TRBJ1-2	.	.	TGTGCCAGCAGCCAAGACAGGACGGCTTTTTATGGCTACACCTTC	CASSQDRTAFYGYTF
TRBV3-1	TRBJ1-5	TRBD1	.	TGTGCCAGCAGCCAGACAGGGGGCTTGAAGCCCCAGCATTTT	CASSQTGGLKPQHF
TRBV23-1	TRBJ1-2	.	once	TGCGCCAGCAGTCACCCGGGAGTCGCCACCTATGGCTACACCTTC	CASSHPGVATYGYTF
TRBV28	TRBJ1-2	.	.	TGTGCCAGCAGACGTGGGGAAGGCTACACCTTC	CASRRGEGYTF
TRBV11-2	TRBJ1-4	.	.	TGTGCCAGCAGCTTAGATCAAACGGCTACCGGTGGAAAACTGTTTTTT	CASSLDQTATGGKLFF
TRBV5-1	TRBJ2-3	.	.	TGCGCCAGCAGCTTGGATCGTGGAGATACGCAGTATTTT	CASSLDRGDTQYF
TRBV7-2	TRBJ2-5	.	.	TGTGCCAGCAGCTTAGTTTCAGGGTACGGAGAAGAGACCCAGTACTTC	CASSLVSGYGEETQYF
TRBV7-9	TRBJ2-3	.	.	TGTGCCAGCAGCTTATTCGATACGCAGTATTTT	CASSLFDTQYF
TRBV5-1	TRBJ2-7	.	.	TGCGCCAGCGGGCCAGGCCAAATCCCCCACGAGCAGTACTTC	CASGPGQIPHEQYF
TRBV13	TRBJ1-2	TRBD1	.	TGTGCCAGCAGCCCGAACAGGGGGTCTTATGGCTACACCTTC	CASSPNRGSYGYTF
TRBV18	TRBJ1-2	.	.	TGTGCCAGCTCACCAGCGGACGGATTCTATGGCTACACCTTC	CASSPADGFYGYTF
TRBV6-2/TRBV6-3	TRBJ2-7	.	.	TGTGCCAGCAGTCGCACCACCGAGCAGTACTTC	CASSRTTEQYF
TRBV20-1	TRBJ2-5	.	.	TGCAGTGCTAGATCTACGACCTGGGGAGAGACCCAGTACTTC	CSARSTTWGETQYF
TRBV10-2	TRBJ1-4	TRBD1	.	TGCGCCAGCAGCAGGACAGGGAATGAAAAACTGTTTTTT	CASSRTGNEKLFF
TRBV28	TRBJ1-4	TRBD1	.	TGTGCCAGCAGTGTAGGGACAGCAACTAATGAAAAACTGTTTTTT	CASSVGTATNEKLFF
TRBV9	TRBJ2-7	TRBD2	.	TGTGCCAGCAGCCCCCGGGGAGGGAACTACGAGCAGTACTTC	CASSPRGGNYEQYF
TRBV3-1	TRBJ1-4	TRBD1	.	TGTGCCAGCAGCCAAGATGGGGACAGGGATAGCGAAAAACTGTTTTTT	CASSQDGDRDSEKLFF
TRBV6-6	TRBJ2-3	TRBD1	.	TGTGCCAGCAGCTATACAGGGGATAGCACAGATACGCAGTATTTT	CASSYTGDSTDTQYF